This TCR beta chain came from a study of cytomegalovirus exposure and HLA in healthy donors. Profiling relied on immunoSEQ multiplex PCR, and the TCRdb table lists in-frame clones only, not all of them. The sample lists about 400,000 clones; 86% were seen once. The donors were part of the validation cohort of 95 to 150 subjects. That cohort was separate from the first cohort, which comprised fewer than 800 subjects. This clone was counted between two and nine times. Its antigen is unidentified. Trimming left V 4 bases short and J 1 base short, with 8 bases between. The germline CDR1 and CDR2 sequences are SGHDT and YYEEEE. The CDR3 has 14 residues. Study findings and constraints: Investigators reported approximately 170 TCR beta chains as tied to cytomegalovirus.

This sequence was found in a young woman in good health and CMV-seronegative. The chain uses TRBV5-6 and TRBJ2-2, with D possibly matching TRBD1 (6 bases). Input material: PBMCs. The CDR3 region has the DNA TGTGCCAGCAGCCCACAGGGGAACACCGGGGAGCTGTTTTTT. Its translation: CASSPQGNTGELFF.